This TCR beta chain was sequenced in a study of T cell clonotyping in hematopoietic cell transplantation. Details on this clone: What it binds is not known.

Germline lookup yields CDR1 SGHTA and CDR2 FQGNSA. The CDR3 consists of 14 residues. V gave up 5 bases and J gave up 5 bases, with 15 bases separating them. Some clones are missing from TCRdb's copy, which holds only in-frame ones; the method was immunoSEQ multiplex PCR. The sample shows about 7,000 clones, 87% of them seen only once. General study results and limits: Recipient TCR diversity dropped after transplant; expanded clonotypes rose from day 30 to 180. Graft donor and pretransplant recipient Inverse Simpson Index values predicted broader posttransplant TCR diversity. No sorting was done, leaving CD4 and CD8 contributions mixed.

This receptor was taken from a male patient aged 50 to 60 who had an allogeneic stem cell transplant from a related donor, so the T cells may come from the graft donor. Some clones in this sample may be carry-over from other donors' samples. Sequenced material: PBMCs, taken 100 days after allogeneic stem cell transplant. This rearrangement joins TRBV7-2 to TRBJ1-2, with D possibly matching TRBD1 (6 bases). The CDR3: CASSRDTAGYGYTF. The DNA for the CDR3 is TGTGCCAGCAGCCGGGACACGGCGGGGTATGGCTACACCTTC.